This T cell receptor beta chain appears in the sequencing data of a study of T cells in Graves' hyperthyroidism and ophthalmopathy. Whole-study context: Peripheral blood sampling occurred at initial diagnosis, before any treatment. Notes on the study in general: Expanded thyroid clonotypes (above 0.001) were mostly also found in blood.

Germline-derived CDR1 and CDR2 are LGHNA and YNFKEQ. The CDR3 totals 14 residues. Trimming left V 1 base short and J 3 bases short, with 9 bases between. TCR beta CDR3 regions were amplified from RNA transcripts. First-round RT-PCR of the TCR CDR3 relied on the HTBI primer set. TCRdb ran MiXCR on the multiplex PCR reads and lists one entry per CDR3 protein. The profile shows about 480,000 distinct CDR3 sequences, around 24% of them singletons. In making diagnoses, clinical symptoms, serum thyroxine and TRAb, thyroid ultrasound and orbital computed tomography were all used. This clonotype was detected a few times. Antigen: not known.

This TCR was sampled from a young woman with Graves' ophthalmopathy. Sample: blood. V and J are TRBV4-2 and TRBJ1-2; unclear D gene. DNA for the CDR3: TGTGCCAGCAGCCAAGCGTCGACGGACTATGGCTACACCTTC. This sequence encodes CASSQASTDYGYTF.